What follows are 18 T cell receptor beta chains derived from one specimen sequenced in a study of human T cells and chemical hapten exposure. Time point of the sample: patch test 1, 2 weeks after DPC sensitization. The treatment: therapeutic diphenylcyclopropenone sensitization with weekly scalp DPC. TCRdb reprocessed the RACE reads via MiXCR and lists one record per CDR3 protein. The table lists around 380,000 distinct CDR3 sequences, roughly 4.8% of them singletons. The sample consisted of whole blood, taken in connection with sensitization to the hapten diphenylcyclopropenone (DPC). The source of these receptors is a woman aged 50 to 65 with alopecia areata. Some clones in this sample may be carry-over from other donors' samples.

This clonotype has ten or more counts. The chain uses TRBV7-9 and TRBJ2-3; 9 bases fit TRBD2. Germline CDR1 and CDR2: SEHNR and FQNEAQ (reference sequence). The J segment lost 5 bases and the V segment lost 2 bases, leaving 11 bases of the junction unmatched. The CDR3 is made up of 17 amino acids. CDR3: CASSLPRSREGRDTQYF. The CDR3 nucleotides are TGTGCCAGCAGCTTACCCCGCTCGCGGGAGGGGAGAGATACGCAGTATTTT.

This clonotype was observed at least ten times. V usage is TRBV5-1 and J usage is TRBJ2-7; D unresolved. CDR1 and CDR2 (germline): SGHRS, YFSETQ. Trimming took off 0 bases at V and 0 bases at J, with 10 bases between the two ends. CDR3 size: 15 residues. The DNA for the CDR3 is TGCGCCAGCAGCTTGGACACCACCTACTCCTACGAGCAGTACTTC. Protein sequence: CASSLDTTYSYEQYF.

In this sample, this clonotype turned up many times. The gene calls are TRBV4-2 and TRBJ2-1; tentative D call: TRBD1 (7 bases). The CDR3 contains 15 residues. Germline CDR1 reads LGHNA; CDR2 reads YNFKEQ. The ends were cut back, 0 bases at V and 5 bases at J, with 11 bases in the middle. For the CDR3, the DNA is TGTGCCAGCAGCCAAGAGTCCAGGGGGGACAATGAGCAGTTCTTC. It specifies CASSQESRGDNEQFF.

The table lists this clonotype with many counts. The rearrangement joins TRBV2 to TRBJ2-3; no firm D call. This CDR3 is 11 amino acids long. V was cut by 5 bases and J by 2 bases, with 2 bases left in between. Looked up from germline, CDR1 is SNHLY and CDR2 is FYNNEI. The CDR3, as DNA: TGTGCCAGCAGTAACACAGATACGCAGTATTTT. Amino acid sequence: CASSNTDTQYF.

Ten or more counts support this clonotype. The V call is TRBV18, the J call TRBJ1-5; no firm D call. In germline, CDR1 is KGHSH, CDR2 LQKENI. Deletions cut 2 bases from V and 6 bases from J, with 8 bases between. CDR3 size: 13 residues. Here the CDR3 DNA reads TGTGCCAGCTCACCAGAAGAATTTCAGCCCCAGCATTTT. It specifies CASSPEEFQPQHF.

This clonotype was recorded at least ten times. V gene TRBV9 combines with J gene TRBJ2-3, with 8 bases matching TRBD2. CDR1 SGDLS and CDR2 YYNGEE come from the germline V gene. CDR3 length: 18 residues. V lost 3 bases, J lost 4 bases, and 16 bases stayed unmatched. CDR3 nucleotide sequence: TGTGCCAGCAGCGAGACCTTTTCGGCGGGGGGCCCCCCAGATACGCAGTATTTT. Encoded protein: CASSETFSAGGPPDTQYF. Using reference TRBV9 and TRBJ2-3 for the parts outside the CDR3, the full variable domain is DSGVTQTPKHLITATGQRVTLRCSPRSGDLSVYWYQQSLDQGLQFLIQYYNGEERAKGNILERFSAQQFPDLHSELNLSSLELGDSALYFCASSETFSAGGPPDTQYFGPGTRLTVL.

This clonotype was recorded many times. This chain connects TRBV12-3 or TRBV12-4 to TRBJ2-5; the match to TRBD1 covers 8 bases. The junction had 12 bases not matched to a gene; V was cut back by 2 bases and J by 7 bases. This CDR3 contains 16 residues. In DNA form, the CDR3 reads TGTGCCAGCAGTTTATCCTGGGACAGGCCGTATGGGACCCAGTACTTC. This codes for CASSLSWDRPYGTQYF.

This clonotype has ten or more counts. The chain joins TRBV29-1 to TRBJ1-1; D perhaps matches TRBD1 (6 bases). The CDR3 extends over 12 amino acids. The germline gives CDR1 SQVTM, CDR2 ANQGSEA. The V end lost 6 bases, the J end lost 4 bases, and 12 bases lay between the germline ends. The CDR3: CSVDRFGTEAFF. In DNA form, the CDR3 reads TGCAGCGTGGACAGATTTGGCACTGAAGCTTTCTTT.

This chain connects TRBV5-5 to TRBJ2-1, with D unclear. This CDR3 comprises 13 residues. Trimming stripped 0 bases from V and 8 bases from J, with 9 bases between. The germline V gene encodes CDR1 SGHKS and CDR2 YYEKEE (reference sequence). The chain's CDR3 is CASSLGPLDEQFF. The CDR3 bases are TGTGCCAGCAGCTTGGGCCCGCTGGATGAGCAGTTCTTC. The full variable domain, completed using reference TRBV5-5 and TRBJ2-1, is DAGVTQSPTHLIKTRGQQVTLRCSPISGHKSVSWYQQVLGQGPQFIFQYYEKEERGRGNFPDRFSARQFPNYSSELNVNALLLGDSALYLCASSLGPLDEQFFGPGTRLTVL.

This clonotype was counted a few times. The chain is built from TRBV20-1 and TRBJ2-1; 11 bases are shared with TRBD2. From germline, CDR1 is DFQATT and CDR2 SNEGSKA (reference sequence). The CDR3 has 16 amino acids. Trimming took 6 bases from V and 1 from J; bases not matched to a gene: 8. The CDR3 region has the DNA TGCAGTGCCTCGGGTCTAGCGGGAGGATCCTACAATGAGCAGTTCTTC. As protein: CSASGLAGGSYNEQFF.

This sequence joins TRBV13 and TRBJ2-1; weak D call: TRBD2 (5 bases). V lost 3 bases, J lost 8 bases, and 17 bases lay in between. Germline CDR1 reads PRHDT; CDR2 reads FYEKMQ (reference sequence). This CDR3 has 15 amino acids. DNA for the CDR3: TGTGCCAGCAGCTTTAGCGTTCCGGGTAGGGATGAGCAGTTCTTC. Amino acids: CASSFSVPGRDEQFF.

CDR3 DNA sequence: TGTGCCAGCTCACCACCCCCCGGTTACGAGCAGTACTTC. It is translated as CASSPPPGYEQYF. The chain links TRBV18 to TRBJ2-7; D uncertain. Germline V lookup: CDR1 KGHSH, CDR2 LQKENI. Deletions cut 0 bases from V and 4 bases from J, with 7 bases between. The CDR3 extends over 13 amino acids.

This clonotype was seen ten or more times. The V call is TRBV12-3 or TRBV12-4, the J call TRBJ2-7; 8 bases agree with TRBD1. The junction had 5 bases not matched to a gene; V was cut back by 4 bases and J by 0 bases. The CDR3 has 15 amino acids. CDR3 DNA: TGTGCCAGCAGTTCGGGGACAGGTTCCTCCTACGAGCAGTACTTC. It specifies CASSSGTGSSYEQYF.

This clonotype showed up many times. V usage is TRBV7-8 and J usage is TRBJ2-6, with D hard to call. There are 17 residues in the CDR3. In germline, CDR1 is SGHVS, CDR2 FQNEAQ. V dropped 2 bases and J dropped 0 bases, with 11 bases sitting between them. CDR3 in amino acids: CASSLPPGRSGANVLTF. CDR3 nucleotide sequence: TGTGCCAGCAGCTTACCCCCCGGACGCTCTGGGGCCAACGTCCTGACTTTC.

The sample holds many counts of this clonotype. The chain combines TRBV9 with TRBJ1-1, with D uncertain. CDR3 size: 14 residues. Per germline, CDR1 SGDLS and CDR2 YYNGEE. Trimming took 0 bases from V and 1 from J, leaving 7 bases between them. CDR3 amino acids: CASSVAEGNTEAFF. For the CDR3, the DNA is TGTGCCAGCAGCGTAGCAGAAGGGAACACTGAAGCTTTCTTT. Combining the CDR3 with reference TRBV9 and TRBJ1-1 gives the whole variable domain DSGVTQTPKHLITATGQRVTLRCSPRSGDLSVYWYQQSLDQGLQFLIQYYNGEERAKGNILERFSAQQFPDLHSELNLSSLELGDSALYFCASSVAEGNTEAFFGQGTRLTVV.

The chain joins TRBV2 to TRBJ1-1; D is perhaps TRBD1 (6 bases). Deletions cut 2 bases from V and 1 base from J, with 14 bases between. The CDR3 has 16 amino acids. CDR1 is SNHLY and CDR2 is FYNNEI in the germline V gene. The CDR3 reads CASSEIRGAGNTEAFF. The CDR3 DNA reads as TGTGCCAGCAGTGAAATCCGGGGGGCAGGGAACACTGAAGCTTTCTTT.

This clonotype appeared a few times. This chain uses TRBV3-1 with TRBJ1-1; the D is unclear. V was pared by 1 base and J by 10 bases, with 13 bases between. Germline V gene sequence: CDR1 LGHDT, CDR2 YNNKEL (reference sequence). The CDR3 has 13 residues. Here the CDR3 reads CASSQGRTRSAFF. In DNA form, the CDR3 reads TGTGCCAGCAGCCAAGGGCGAACGCGATCAGCTTTCTTT.

The chain's CDR3 is CASSSRQGKADTQYF. For the CDR3, the DNA is TGTGCCAGCAGTTCCCGACAGGGGAAAGCAGATACGCAGTATTTT. The genes are TRBV12-3 or TRBV12-4 and TRBJ2-3, with 8 bases aligning to TRBD1. The CDR3 consists of 15 residues. The V segment lost 4 bases and the J segment 4 bases; nucleotides outside the gene matches: 7.